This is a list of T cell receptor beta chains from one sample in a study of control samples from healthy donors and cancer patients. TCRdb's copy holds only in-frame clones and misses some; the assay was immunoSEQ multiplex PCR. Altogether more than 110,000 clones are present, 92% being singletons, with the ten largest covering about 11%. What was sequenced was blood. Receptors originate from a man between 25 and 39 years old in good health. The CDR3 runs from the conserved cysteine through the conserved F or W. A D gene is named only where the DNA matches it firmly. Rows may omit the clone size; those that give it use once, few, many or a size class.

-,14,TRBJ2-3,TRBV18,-,CASSPTTITDTQYF,TGTGCCAGCTCACCAACGACCATAACAGATACGCAGTATTTT
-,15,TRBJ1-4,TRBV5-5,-,CASSLFGSPEKKLFF,TGTGCCAGCAGCTTGTTCGGATCTCCAGAGAAAAAACTGTTTTTT
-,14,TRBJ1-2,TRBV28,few,CASSLGGAGYGYTF,TGTGCCAGCAGTTTAGGGGGCGCGGGCTATGGCTACACCTTC
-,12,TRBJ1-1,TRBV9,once,CASSVDGRAAFF,TGTGCCAGCAGCGTAGATGGCAGGGCAGCTTTCTTT
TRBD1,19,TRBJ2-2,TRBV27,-,CASSTNGIRQGTNTGELFF,TGTGCCAGCAGCACAAACGGAATCCGACAGGGGACGAACACCGGGGAGCTGTTTTTT
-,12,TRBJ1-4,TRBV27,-,CASSSGGGKLFF,TGTGCCAGCAGTTCTGGAGGGGGGAAACTGTTTTTT
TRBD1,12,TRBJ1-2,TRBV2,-,CASRTGGWGYTF,TGTGCCAGCAGGACAGGGGGCTGGGGCTACACCTTC
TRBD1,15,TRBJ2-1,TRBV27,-,CASSNRDRGNNEQFF,TGTGCCAGCAGCAACCGGGACAGGGGCAACAATGAGCAGTTCTTC
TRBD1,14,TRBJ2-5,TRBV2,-,CASSDRGLGETQYF,TGTGCCAGCAGTGACAGGGGGCTAGGAGAGACCCAGTACTTC
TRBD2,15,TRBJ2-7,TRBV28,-,CASSFGGRAVWEQYF,TGTGCCAGCAGTTTTGGCGGGAGGGCCGTGTGGGAGCAGTACTTC
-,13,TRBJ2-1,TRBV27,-,CASRNSGDNEQFF,TGTGCCAGCAGGAATAGCGGAGACAATGAGCAGTTCTTC
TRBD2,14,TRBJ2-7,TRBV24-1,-,CAPPTSDRNYEQYF,TGTGCCCCTCCGACTAGCGACAGAAACTACGAGCAGTACTTC
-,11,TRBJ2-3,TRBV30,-,CAWSTSDTQYF,TGTGCCTGGAGTACCTCAGATACGCAGTATTTT
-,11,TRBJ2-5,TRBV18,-,CASSGQETQYF,TGTGCCAGCTCTGGACAAGAGACCCAGTACTTC
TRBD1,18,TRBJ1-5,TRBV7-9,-,CASSSKGQGGSGNQPQHF,TGTGCCAGCAGCTCCAAAGGACAGGGGGGAAGTGGCAATCAGCCCCAGCATTTT